The sequence of this T cell receptor (beta chain) was determined in a study of T cell changes during pregnancy in multiple sclerosis. V was cut by 5 bases and J by 3 bases, with 19 bases left in between. This CDR3 has 16 residues. CDR1 is MDHEN and CDR2 is SYDVKM in the germline V gene. TCRdb keeps only in-frame clones here, not all; method: immunoSEQ multiplex PCR. The data show tens of thousands of clones, around 94% seen once. The J gene is TRBJ1-1, the V gene TRBV28; possible D gene TRBD1, 6 bases. This clonotype was obtained from a female donor with multiple sclerosis, enrolled in a pregnancy study. The sequenced sample was CD4+ T cells from peripheral blood mononuclear cells, obtained in the second trimester of pregnancy. The DNA for the CDR3 is TGTGCCAGCAGTCGACGCCTAACAGGGCTGGACACTGAAGCTTTCTTT. It encodes CASSRRLTGLDTEAFF.